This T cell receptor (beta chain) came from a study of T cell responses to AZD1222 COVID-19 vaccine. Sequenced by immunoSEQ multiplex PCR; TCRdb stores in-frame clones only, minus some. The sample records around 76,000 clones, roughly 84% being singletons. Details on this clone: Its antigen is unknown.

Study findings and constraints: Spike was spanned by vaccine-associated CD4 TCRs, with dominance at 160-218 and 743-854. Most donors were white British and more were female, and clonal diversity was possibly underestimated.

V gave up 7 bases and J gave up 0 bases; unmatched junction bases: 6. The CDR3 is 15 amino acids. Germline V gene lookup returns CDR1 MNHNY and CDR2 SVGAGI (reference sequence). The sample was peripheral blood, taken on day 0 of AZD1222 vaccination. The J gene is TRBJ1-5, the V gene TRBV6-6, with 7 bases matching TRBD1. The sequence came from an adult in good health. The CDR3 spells CASTLRGHSNQPQHF. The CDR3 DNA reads TGTGCCAGCACCTTAAGGGGGCATAGCAATCAGCCCCAGCATTTT.